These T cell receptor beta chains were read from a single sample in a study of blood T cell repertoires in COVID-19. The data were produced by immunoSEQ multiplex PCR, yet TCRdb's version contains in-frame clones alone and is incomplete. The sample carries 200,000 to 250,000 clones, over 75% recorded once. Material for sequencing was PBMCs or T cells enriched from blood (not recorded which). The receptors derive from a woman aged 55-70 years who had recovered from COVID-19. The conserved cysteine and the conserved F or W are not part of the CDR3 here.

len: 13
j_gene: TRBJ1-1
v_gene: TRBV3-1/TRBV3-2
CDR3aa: ASSQGAGMNTEAF

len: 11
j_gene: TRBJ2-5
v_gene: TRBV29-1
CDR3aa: SVDGTGEETQY

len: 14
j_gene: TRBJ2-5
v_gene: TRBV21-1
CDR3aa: ASSKGGRRYQETQY

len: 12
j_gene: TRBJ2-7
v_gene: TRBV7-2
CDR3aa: ASSNRDLGREQY

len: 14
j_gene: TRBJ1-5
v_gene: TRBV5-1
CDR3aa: ASSLEGGAGNQPQH

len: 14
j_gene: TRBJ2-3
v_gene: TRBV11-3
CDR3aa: ASSLGSGFQIDTQY

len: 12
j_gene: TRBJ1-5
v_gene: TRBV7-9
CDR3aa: ASGPGEPHQPQH

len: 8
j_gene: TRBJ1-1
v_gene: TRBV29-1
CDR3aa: SVDQNEAF

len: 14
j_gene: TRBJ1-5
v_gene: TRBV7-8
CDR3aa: ASSSQGKGSNQPQH

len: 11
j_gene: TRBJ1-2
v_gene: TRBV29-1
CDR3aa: SVARTGAYGYT

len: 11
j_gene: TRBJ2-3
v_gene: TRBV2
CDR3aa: ASIYSPTDTQY

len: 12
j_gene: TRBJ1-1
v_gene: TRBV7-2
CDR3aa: ASSPGGINTEAF

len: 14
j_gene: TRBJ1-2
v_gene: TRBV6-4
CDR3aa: ASSSIGRIRGYGYT

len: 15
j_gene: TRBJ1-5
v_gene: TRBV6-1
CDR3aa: ASSERQGTYSNQPQH

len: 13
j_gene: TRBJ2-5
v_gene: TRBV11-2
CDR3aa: ASSSSGRSWETQY

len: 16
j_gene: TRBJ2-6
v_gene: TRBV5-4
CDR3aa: ASSPGGSPPTGANVLT

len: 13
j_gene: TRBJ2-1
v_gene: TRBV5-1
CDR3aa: ASSSGTGFYNEQF

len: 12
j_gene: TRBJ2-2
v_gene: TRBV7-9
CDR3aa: ATKIPTVTGELF

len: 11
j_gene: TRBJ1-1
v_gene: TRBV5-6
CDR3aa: ASSSNRGPRAF

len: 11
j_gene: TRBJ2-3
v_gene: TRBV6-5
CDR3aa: ASSRRDSDTQY

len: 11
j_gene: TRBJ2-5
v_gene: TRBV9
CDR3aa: ASNIGQGETQY

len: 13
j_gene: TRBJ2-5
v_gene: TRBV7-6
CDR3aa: ASSLAARGQETQY

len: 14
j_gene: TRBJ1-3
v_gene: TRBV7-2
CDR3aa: ASSWGPTGAGNTIY

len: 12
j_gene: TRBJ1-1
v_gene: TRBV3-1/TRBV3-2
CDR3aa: ASSQFGGGTEAF

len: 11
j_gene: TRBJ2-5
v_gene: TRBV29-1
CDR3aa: SAALRGSETQY

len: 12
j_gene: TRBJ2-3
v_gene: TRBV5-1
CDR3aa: ASSLEGREDTQY

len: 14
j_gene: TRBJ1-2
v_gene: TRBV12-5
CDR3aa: ASGLVLYSFNYGYT

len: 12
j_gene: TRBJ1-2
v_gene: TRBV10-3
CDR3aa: ATRGNSQDYGYT

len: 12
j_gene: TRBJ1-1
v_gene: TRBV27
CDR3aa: ASGGAVMNTEAF

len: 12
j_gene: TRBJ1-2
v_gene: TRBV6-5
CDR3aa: ASSPIGQGRRYT

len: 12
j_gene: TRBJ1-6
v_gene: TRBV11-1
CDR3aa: ASSFSPADSPLH

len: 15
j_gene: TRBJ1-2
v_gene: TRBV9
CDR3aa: ASSVGLQGPSNYGYT

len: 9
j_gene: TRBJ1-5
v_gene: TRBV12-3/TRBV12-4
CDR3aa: ASSSAEPQH

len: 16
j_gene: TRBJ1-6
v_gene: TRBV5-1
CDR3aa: ASSLEVPGDPYNSPLH

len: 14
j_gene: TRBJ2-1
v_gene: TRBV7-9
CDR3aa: ASSLILTGGRNEQF

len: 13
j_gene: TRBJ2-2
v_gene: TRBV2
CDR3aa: ASSERSGVSGELF

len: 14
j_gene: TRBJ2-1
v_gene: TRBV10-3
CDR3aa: AINKGQGRNTNEQF

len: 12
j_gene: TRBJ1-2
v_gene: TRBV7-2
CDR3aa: ASSLMTTAYGYT

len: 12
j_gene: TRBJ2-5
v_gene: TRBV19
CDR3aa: ASMEGGIQETQY

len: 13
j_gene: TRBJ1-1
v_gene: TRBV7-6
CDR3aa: ASSLARGSYTEAF

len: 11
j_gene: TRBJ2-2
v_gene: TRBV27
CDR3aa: ASSPVPGDKLF

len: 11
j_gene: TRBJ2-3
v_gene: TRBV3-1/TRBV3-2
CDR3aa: ASSHFGTDTQY

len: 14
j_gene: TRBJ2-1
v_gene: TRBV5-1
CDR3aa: ASSGGAAGGYNEQF

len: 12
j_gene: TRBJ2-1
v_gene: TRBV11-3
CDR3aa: ASSLTRAHNEQF

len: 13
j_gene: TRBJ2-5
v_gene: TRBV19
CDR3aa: ASSNTGTPQETQY

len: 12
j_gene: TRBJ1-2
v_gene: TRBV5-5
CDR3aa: ASSLGLEVYGYT

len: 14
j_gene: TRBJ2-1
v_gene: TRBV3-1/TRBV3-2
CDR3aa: ASSHPGQYFYNEQF

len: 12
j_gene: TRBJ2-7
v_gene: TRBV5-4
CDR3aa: ASSPSTGGYEQY

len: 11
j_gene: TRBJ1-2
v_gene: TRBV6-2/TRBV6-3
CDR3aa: ASSQGQDYGYT

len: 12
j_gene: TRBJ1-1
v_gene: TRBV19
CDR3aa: ASSPRQGHTEAF

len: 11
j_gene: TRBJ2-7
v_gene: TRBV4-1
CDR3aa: ASSPRTAYEQY

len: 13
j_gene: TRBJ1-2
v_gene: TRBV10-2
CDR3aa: ASSESGSPNYGYT

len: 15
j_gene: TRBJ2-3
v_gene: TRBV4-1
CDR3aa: ASSQAALAGGRDTQY